This T cell receptor (beta chain) came from a study of cytomegalovirus exposure and HLA in healthy donors. Whole-study context: It was reported in a later analysis that the same platform had been used for the approximately 110 validation repertoires as for the approximately 700 first-cohort repertoires. Study-wide points: Subsequent analysis found a tendency for first-cohort TCR clusters to co-occur within the 90 to 150 validation repertoires. There were 150 to 200 TCR beta chains listed as cytomegalovirus-associated.

This clone was counted once. Its antigen remains unknown. Measured with immunoSEQ multiplex PCR; TCRdb has only the in-frame clones, and not every one. The table includes under 400,000 clones, approximately 90% detected once. This TCR came from a woman aged 18 to 35 in good health and CMV-seronegative. The sample was PBMCs.

The CDR3, as DNA: TGTGCCAGCAGCTCGACAGGGTTGAAGACCGGGGAGCTGTTTTTT. Translated, it gives CASSSTGLKTGELFF. This chain uses TRBV7-3 with TRBJ2-2; 7 nucleotides line up with TRBD1. The germline V gene encodes CDR1 SGHTA and CDR2 FQGTGA. Losses at the gene ends were 4 bases for V and 5 bases for J; bases not matched to a gene: 7. The CDR3 runs 15 residues.